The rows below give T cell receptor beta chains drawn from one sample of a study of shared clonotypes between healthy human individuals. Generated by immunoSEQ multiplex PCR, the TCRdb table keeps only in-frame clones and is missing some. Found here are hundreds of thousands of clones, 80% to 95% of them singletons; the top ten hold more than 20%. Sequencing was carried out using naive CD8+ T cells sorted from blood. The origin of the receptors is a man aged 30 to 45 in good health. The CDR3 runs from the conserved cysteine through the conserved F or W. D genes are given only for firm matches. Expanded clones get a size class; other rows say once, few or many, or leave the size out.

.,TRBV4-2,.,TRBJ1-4,TGTGCCAGCAGCCGCAAGCTGGTGGCAGGGGAGGAAAAACTGTTTTTT,CASSRKLVAGEEKLFF
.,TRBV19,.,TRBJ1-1,TGTGCCAGTAGTTTGCGGCCCAGTCTGAGGTGGGACACTGAAGCTTTCTTT,CASSLRPSLRWDTEAFF
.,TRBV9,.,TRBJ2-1,TGTGCCAGTGAGGGAGGTAGCTCCTACAATGAGCAGTTCTTC,CASEGGSSYNEQFF
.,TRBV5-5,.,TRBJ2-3,TGTGCCAGCGGATTAAGTTGGGGGAGCACAGATACGCAGTATTTT,CASGLSWGSTDTQYF
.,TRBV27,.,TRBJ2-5,TGTGCCAGCAGTTTCCTCGGGCACCAAGGTGGGGAGACCCAGTACTTC,CASSFLGHQGGETQYF
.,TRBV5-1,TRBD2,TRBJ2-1,TGCGCCAGCAGCTTGGCCGGGACTAGCGAATACAATGAGCAGTTCTTC,CASSLAGTSEYNEQFF
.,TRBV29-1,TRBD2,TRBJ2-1,TGCAGCGTTGACGGCGGGAGGATCACCAATGAGCAGTTCTTC,CSVDGGRITNEQFF
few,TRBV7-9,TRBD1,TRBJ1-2,TGTGCCAGCATTGGACAGGGCGACGGCTACACCTTC,CASIGQGDGYTF
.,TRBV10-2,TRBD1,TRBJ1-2,TGCGCCAGCAGTGGGTGGACAGGGCGCGACTATGGCTACACCTTC,CASSGWTGRDYGYTF
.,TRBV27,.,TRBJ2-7,TGTGCCAGCAGTGCTTGGGCCCTCTACGAGCAGTACTTC,CASSAWALYEQYF
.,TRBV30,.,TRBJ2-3,TGTGCCTGGAGTGTAGGCCCAGATACGCAGTATTTT,CAWSVGPDTQYF
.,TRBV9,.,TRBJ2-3,TGTGCCAGCAGAGGGACTCCCACAGATACGCAGTATTTT,CASRGTPTDTQYF